One TCR beta chain is described in this entry. Donors were grouped by their self-reported clinical history. These data are taken from a study of blood T cell repertoires in COVID-19. The germline V gene has CDR1 GTSNPN and CDR2 SVGIG (reference sequence). CDR3 length: 15 amino acids. V lost 3 bases to trimming and J lost 3 bases; unmatched junction nucleotides: 8. The repertoire was sequenced with immunoSEQ multiplex PCR; TCRdb's copy has only in-frame clones and lacks some. This table has approximately 300,000 clones, around 90% appearing once. The sequenced sample consisted of PBMCs or T cells enriched from blood (not recorded which). The source is a man between 60 and 75 years old who had recovered from COVID-19. V is TRBV30 and J is TRBJ2-3; 8 bases line up with TRBD2. The CDR3 spells CAWRTSGLGTDTQYF. CDR3 in DNA: TGTGCCTGGAGAACTAGCGGCTTGGGGACAGATACGCAGTATTTT.